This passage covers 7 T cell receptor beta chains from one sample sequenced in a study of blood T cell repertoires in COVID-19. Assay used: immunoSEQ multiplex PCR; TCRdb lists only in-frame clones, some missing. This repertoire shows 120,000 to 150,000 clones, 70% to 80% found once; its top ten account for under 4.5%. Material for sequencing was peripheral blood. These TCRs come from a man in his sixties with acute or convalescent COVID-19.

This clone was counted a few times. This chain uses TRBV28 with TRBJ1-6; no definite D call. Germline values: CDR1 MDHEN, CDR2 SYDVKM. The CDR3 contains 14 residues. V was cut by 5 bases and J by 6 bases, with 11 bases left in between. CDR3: CASSPHHGNSPLHF. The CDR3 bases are TGTGCCAGCAGTCCTCACCACGGTAATTCACCCCTCCACTTT.

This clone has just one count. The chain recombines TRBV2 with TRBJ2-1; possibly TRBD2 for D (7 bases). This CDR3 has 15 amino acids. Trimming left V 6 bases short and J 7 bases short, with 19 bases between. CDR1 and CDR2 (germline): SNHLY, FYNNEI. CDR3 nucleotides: TGTGCCAGCAGGCTAGGGGGAGGGCCTCGGAATGAGCAGTTCTTC. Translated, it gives CASRLGGGPRNEQFF.

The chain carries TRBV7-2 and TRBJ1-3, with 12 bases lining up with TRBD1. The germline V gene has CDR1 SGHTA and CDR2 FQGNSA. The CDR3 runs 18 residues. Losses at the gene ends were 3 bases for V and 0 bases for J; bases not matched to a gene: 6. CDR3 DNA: TGTGCCAGCAGCTTGGGACAGGGGGCATCCTTCTCTGGAAACACCATATATTTT. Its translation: CASSLGQGASFSGNTIYF.

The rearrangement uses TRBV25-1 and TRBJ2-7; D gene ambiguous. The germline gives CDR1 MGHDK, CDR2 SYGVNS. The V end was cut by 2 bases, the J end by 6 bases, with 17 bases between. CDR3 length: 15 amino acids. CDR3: CASSEIASTPPEQYF. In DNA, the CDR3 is TGTGCCAGCAGTGAAATAGCCAGTACCCCGCCCGAGCAGTACTTC.

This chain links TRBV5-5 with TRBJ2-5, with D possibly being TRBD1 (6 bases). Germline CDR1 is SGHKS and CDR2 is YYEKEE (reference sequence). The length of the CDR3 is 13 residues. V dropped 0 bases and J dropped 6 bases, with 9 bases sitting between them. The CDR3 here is CASSLGQGQTQYF. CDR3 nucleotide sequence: TGTGCCAGCAGCTTGGGCCAGGGGCAGACCCAGTACTTC.

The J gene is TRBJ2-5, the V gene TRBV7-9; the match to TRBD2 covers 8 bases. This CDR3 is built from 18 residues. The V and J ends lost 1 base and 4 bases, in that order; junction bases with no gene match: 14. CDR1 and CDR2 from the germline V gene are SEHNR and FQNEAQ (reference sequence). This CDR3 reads CASSLDSASGLRGETQYF. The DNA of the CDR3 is TGTGCCAGCAGCTTAGATTCGGCTAGCGGGCTTAGGGGAGAGACCCAGTACTTC.

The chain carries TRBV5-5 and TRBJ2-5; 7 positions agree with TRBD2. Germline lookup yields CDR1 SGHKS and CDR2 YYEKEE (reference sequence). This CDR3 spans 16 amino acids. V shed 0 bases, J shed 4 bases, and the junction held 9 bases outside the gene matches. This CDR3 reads CASSLGGLAAVETQYF. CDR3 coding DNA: TGTGCCAGCAGCTTGGGGGGTCTAGCGGCAGTAGAGACCCAGTACTTC.